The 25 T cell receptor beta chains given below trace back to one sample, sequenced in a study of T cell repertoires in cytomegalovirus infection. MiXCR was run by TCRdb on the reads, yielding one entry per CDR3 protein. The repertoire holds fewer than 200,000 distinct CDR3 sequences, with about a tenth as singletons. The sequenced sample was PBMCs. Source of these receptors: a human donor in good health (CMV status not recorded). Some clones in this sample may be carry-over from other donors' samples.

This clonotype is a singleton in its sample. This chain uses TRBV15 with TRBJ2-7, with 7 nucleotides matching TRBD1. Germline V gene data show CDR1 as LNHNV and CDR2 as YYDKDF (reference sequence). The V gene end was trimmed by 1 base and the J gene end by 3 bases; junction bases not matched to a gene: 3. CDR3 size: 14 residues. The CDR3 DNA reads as TGTGCCACCAGCAGAGTGAGACAGGGCTACGAGCAGTACTTC. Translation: CATSRVRQGYEQYF.

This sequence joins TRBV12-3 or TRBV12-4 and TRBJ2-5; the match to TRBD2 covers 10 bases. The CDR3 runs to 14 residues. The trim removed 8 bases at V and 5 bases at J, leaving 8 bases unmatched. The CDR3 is CASAYLAGGETQYF. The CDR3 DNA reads TGTGCCAGCGCGTATTTAGCGGGAGGTGAGACCCAGTACTTC.

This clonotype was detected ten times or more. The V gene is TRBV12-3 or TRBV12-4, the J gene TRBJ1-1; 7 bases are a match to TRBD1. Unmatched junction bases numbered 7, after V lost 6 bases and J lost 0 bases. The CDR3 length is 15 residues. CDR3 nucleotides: TGTGCCAGCAGATACCACGGGACAGTGAACACTGAAGCTTTCTTT. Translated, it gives CASRYHGTVNTEAFF.

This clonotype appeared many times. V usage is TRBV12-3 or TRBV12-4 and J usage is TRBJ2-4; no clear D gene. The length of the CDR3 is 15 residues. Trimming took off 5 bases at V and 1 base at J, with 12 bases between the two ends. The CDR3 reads CASSDFVAAKNIQYF. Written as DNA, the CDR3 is TGTGCCAGCAGTGACTTTGTGGCGGCCAAAAACATTCAGTACTTC.

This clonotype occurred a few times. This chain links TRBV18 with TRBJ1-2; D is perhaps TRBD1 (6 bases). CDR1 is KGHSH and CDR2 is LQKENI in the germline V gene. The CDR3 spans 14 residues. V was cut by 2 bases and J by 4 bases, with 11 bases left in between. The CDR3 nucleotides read TGTGCCAGCTCACCAAACAGGGAGACCTATGGCTACACCTTC. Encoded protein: CASSPNRETYGYTF.

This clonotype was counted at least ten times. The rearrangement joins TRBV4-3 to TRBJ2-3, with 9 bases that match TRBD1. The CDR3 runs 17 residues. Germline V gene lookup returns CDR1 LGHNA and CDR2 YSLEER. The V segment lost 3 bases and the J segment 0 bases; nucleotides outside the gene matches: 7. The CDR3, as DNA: TGCGCCAGCAGCCAGCAAACAGGGGGCTCTAGCACAGATACGCAGTATTTT. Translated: CASSQQTGGSSTDTQYF.

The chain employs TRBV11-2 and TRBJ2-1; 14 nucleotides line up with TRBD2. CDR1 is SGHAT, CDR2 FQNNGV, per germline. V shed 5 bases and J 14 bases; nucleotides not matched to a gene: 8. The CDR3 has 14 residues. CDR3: CASSLRLAGGRKFF. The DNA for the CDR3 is TGTGCCAGCAGCCTACGACTAGCGGGGGGGCGTAAGTTCTTC.

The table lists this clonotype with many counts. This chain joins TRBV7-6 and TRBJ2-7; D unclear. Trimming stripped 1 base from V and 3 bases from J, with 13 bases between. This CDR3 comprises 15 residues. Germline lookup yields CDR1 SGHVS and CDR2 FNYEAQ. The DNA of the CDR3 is TGTGCCAGCAGCTTAGGGGCAGGCCTAATCTACGAGCAGTACTTC. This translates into CASSLGAGLIYEQYF.

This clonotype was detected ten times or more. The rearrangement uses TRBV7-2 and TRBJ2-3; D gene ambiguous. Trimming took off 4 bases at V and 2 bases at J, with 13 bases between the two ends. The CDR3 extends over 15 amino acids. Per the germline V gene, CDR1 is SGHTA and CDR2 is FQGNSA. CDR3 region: CASSSGDAVTDTQYF. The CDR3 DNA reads TGTGCCAGCAGCTCGGGCGACGCCGTCACAGATACGCAGTATTTT.

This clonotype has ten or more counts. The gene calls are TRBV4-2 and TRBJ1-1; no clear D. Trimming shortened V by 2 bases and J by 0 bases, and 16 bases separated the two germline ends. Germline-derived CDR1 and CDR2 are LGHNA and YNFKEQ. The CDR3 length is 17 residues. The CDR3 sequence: CASSQLTPHSMNTEAFF. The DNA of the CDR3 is TGTGCCAGCAGCCAACTTACACCTCACAGCATGAACACTGAAGCTTTCTTT.

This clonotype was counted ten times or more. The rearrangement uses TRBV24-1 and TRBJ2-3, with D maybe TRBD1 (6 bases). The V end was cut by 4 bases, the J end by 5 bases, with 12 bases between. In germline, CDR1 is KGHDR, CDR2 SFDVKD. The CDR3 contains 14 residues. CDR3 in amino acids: CATSDRTVGDTQYF. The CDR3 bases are TGTGCCACCAGTGACCGGACAGTTGGAGATACGCAGTATTTT.

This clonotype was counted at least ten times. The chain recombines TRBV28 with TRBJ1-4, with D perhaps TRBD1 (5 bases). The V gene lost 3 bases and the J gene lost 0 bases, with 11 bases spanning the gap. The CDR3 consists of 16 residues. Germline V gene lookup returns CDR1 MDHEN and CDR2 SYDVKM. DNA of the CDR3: TGTGCCAGCAGTTTTCAGGGAAAAACAACTAATGAAAAACTGTTTTTT. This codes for CASSFQGKTTNEKLFF.

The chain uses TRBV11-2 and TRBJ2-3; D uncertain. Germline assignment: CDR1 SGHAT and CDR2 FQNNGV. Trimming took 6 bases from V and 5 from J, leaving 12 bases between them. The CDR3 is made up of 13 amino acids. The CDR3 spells CASRTIAKDTQYF. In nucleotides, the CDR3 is TGTGCCAGCAGGACAATAGCAAAAGATACGCAGTATTTT. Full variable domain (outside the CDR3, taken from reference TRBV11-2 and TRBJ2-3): EAGVAQSPRYKIIEKRQSVAFWCNPISGHATLYWYQQILGQGPKLLIQFQNNGVVDDSQLPKDRFSAERLKGVDSTLKIQPAKLEDSAVYLCASRTIAKDTQYFGPGTRLTVL.

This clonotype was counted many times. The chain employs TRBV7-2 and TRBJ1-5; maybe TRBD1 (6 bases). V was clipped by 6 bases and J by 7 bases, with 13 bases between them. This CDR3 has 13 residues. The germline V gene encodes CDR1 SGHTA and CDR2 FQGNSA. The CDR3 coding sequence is TGTGCCAGCAGTACAGGGATGGGCCAGCCCCAGCATTTT. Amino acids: CASSTGMGQPQHF.

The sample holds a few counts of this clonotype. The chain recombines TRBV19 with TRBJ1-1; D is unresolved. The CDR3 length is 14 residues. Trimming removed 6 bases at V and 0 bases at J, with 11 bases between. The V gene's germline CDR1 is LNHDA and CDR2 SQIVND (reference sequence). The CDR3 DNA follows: TGTGCCAGTAGATTAAGGAACCTGAACACTGAAGCTTTCTTT. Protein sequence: CASRLRNLNTEAFF.

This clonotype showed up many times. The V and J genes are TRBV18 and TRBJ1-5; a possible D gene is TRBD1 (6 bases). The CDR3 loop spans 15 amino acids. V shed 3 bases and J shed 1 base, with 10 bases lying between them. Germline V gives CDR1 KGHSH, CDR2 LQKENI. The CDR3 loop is CASSPIQGSNQPQHF. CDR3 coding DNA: TGTGCCAGCTCACCGATCCAGGGGAGCAATCAGCCCCAGCATTTT.

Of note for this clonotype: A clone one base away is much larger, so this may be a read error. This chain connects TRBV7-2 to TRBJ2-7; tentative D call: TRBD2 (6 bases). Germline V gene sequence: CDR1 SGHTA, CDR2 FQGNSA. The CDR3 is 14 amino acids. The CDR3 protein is CATSFGGSSYEQYF. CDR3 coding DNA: TGTGCCACCAGCTTTGGGGGGAGCTCCTACGAGCAGTACTTC.

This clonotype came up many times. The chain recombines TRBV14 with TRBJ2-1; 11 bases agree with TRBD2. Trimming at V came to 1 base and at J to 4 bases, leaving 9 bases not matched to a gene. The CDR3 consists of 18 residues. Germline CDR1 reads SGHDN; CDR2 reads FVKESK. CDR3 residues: CASSQVVARTSGYNEQFF. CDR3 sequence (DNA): TGTGCCAGCAGCCAAGTAGTGGCCCGGACTAGCGGGTACAATGAGCAGTTCTTC.

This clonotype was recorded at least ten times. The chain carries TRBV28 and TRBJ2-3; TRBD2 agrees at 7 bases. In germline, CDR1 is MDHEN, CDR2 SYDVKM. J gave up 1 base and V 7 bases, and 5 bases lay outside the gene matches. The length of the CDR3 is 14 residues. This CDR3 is CASMGGRGTDTQYF. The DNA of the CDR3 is TGTGCCAGCATGGGCGGGAGAGGCACAGATACGCAGTATTTT.

CDR3 sequence reads: CASSSEPNSGNTIYF. CDR3 sequence (DNA): TGCGCCAGCAGCTCGGAACCGAACTCTGGAAACACCATATATTTT. V gene TRBV5-1 combines with J gene TRBJ1-3; the D is unclear. CDR1 is SGHRS and CDR2 is YFSETQ in the germline V gene. There are 15 residues in the CDR3. Trimming removed 3 bases from V and 0 bases from J, with 10 bases in between.

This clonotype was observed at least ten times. The CDR3, as DNA: TGTGCCAGCAGTTACTCGATCCCCTACAATGAGCAGTTCTTC. As protein: CASSYSIPYNEQFF. The chain couples TRBV6-6 to TRBJ2-1; D is unclear. Germline V gives CDR1 MNHNY, CDR2 SVGAGI (reference sequence). V lost 0 bases and J 2 bases, leaving 5 bases between the germline ends. The CDR3 has 14 residues.

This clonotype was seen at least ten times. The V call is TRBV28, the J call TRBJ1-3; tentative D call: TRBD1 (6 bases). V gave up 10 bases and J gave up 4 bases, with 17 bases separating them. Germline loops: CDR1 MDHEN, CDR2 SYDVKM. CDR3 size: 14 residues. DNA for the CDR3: TGTGCCACCAACAGGGTCAGATCCGGAAACACCATATATTTT. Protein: CATNRVRSGNTIYF. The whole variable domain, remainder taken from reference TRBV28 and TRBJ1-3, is DVKVTQSSRYLVKRTGEKVFLECVQDMDHENMFWYRQDPGLGLRLIYFSYDVKMKEKGDIPEGYSVSREKKERFSLILESASTNQTSMYLCATNRVRSGNTIYFGEGSWLTVV.

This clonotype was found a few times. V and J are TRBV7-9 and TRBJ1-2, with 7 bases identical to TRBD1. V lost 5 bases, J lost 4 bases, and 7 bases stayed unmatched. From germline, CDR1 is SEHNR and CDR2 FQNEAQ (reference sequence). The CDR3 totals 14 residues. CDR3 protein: CASSPGQSSYGYTF. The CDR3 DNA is TGTGCCAGCAGCCCGGGACAGAGCAGCTATGGCTACACCTTC.

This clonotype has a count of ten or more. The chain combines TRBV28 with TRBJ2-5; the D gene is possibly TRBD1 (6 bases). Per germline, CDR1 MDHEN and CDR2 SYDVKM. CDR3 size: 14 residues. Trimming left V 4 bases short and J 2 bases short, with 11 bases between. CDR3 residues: CASSSHDRQETQYF. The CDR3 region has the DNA TGTGCCAGCAGTTCCCATGACAGGCAAGAGACCCAGTACTTC.

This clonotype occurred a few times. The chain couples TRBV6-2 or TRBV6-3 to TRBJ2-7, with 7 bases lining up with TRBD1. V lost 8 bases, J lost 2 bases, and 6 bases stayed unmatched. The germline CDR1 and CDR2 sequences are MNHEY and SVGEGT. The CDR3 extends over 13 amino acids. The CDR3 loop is CASGDRAAYEQYF. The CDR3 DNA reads TGTGCCAGCGGAGACAGGGCGGCCTACGAGCAGTACTTC.